These 4 T cell receptor beta chains were all obtained from the same sample, sequenced in a study of CD8 T cells in ankylosing spondylitis. From the 5' RACE reads, TCRdb called clonotypes with MiXCR, one entry per CDR3 protein. This sample has a few hundred thousand distinct CDR3 sequences; 20% occur once, and the top ten carry 13%. The sample comprised blood, either unsorted or a sorted T cell fraction (not recorded which). The receptors derive from a male donor with ankylosing spondylitis or in good health (not recorded which).

This clonotype was found a few times. The chain combines TRBV28 with TRBJ2-7; 7 bases match TRBD1. V dropped 3 bases and J dropped 4; count of bases not matched to a gene: 9. Looked up from germline, CDR1 is MDHEN and CDR2 is SYDVKM. The CDR3 has 15 residues. CDR3 amino acids: CASSFDGTEDYEQYF. CDR3 bases: TGTGCCAGCAGTTTCGATGGGACAGAGGATTACGAGCAGTACTTC.

The gene calls are TRBV4-1 and TRBJ2-1; TRBD2 might be the D (6 bases). The CDR3 runs 13 residues. Germline-derived CDR1 and CDR2 are MGHRA and YSYEKL. Between the trimmed V and J ends, which lost 3 bases and 8 bases, there was a span of 11 bases. The CDR3 is CASSHLEGDEQFF. The DNA of the CDR3 is TGCGCCAGCAGCCACCTGGAGGGTGATGAGCAGTTCTTC.

V usage is TRBV29-1 and J usage is TRBJ2-1, with D unclear. The CDR3 runs to 13 residues. V lost 6 bases to trimming and J lost 3 bases, with 12 bases between them. From germline, CDR1 is SQVTM and CDR2 ANQGSEA. The CDR3 DNA follows: TGCAGCGTCGAGAAGTGGGGCTACAATGAGCAGTTCTTC. The encoded protein is CSVEKWGYNEQFF.

CDR3 protein: CASSAPGQDNEQFF. The CDR3 coding sequence is TGTGCCAGCAGTGCACCGGGACAGGACAATGAGCAGTTCTTC. J is TRBJ2-1 and V is TRBV6-1, with 8 bases aligning to TRBD1. The CDR3 contains 14 residues. Trimming removed 4 bases from V and 5 bases from J; junction bases left unmatched: 4. CDR1 is MNHNS and CDR2 is SASEGT in the germline V gene.